This T cell receptor beta chain appears in the sequencing data of a study of T cell responses to AZD1222 COVID-19 vaccine. Study context: Second-dose intervals near 4 or 12 weeks were combined.

Study-wide findings and caveats: Of the AZD1222 recipients, only five to seven were seropositive at baseline. Donor demographics were predominantly white British with a female majority; clonal diversity may be underestimated.

In regard to this clone: Its specificity is unknown.

Clones were read by immunoSEQ multiplex PCR, and TCRdb kept only the in-frame ones, dropping some. The repertoire includes more than 110,000 clones, 80% to 95% of them detected once, and around 3% sits in the top ten. V dropped 0 bases and J dropped 2 bases, with 24 bases sitting between them. The CDR3 has 20 residues. Germline V gives CDR1 SGHRS, CDR2 YFSETQ. This sequence joins TRBV5-1 and TRBJ2-1, with TRBD2 as a possible D gene (8 bases). Sequenced here: peripheral blood, sampled on day 0 of AZD1222 vaccination. This TCR was sampled from an adult in good health. CDR3: CASSLASGRGSGGAYNEQFF. The CDR3 DNA is TGCGCCAGCAGCTTGGCGTCGGGCAGGGGGAGCGGGGGCGCCTACAATGAGCAGTTCTTC.